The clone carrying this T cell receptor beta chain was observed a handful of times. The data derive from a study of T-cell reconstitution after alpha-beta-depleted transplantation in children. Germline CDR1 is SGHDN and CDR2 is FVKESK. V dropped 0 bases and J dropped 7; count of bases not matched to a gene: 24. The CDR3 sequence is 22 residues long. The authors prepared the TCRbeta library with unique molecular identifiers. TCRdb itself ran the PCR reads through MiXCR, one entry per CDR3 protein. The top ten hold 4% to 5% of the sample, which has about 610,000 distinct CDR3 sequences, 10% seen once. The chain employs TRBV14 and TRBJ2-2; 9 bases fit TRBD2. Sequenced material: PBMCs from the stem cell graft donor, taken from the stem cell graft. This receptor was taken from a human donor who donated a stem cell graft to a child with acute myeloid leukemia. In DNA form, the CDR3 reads TGTGCCAGCAGCCAAGATCTTGAGCCCTTTTTCTTCGGCGGGAGGGCCATCGGGGAGCTGTTTTTT. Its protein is CASSQDLEPFFFGGRAIGELFF.